The entry below describes one T cell receptor (beta chain). This sample was included in a study of cytomegalovirus exposure and HLA in healthy donors. Vbeta (60) and Jbeta (13) primers were used in the PCR. Using immunoSEQ multiplex PCR, the repertoire was profiled, and TCRdb retains in-frame clones only, with some absent. The sample has 97,000 or so clones; about 81% are singletons. The ends were cut back, 1 base at V and 5 bases at J, with 7 bases in the middle. CDR1 SGHTA and CDR2 FQGTGA come from the germline V gene. The CDR3 totals 13 residues. The sample taken for sequencing was PBMCs. The V gene is TRBV7-3, the J gene TRBJ2-3; D is unclear. This TCR derives from a man between 35 and 55 years old in good health and CMV-seronegative. CDR3 DNA: TGTGCCAGCAGCTTAAATTCCGTAGATACGCAGTATTTT. Protein product: CASSLNSVDTQYF.